This paragraph covers one T cell receptor beta chain sequence. Authors' analysis steps: Counts of nucleated cells, estimated from reference gene primer amplification, were obtained. Sequencing used immunoSEQ multiplex PCR; TCRdb keeps in-frame clones, though not all of them. That table gives V, J and clone size, and the DNA gave D and trimming. The sample records 200,000 or so clones, 86% being singletons. This CDR3 has 15 residues. Trimming took 4 bases from V and 3 from J; bases not matched to a gene: 8. CDR1 is LGHDT and CDR2 is YNNKEL in the germline V gene (reference sequence). The data belong to a study of blood T cell repertoires in COVID-19. The overall study: Some COVID-19 samples were acute and others convalescent; all came from the United States, Italy and Spain. From T cells, B-cell-depleted T cells, or PBMCs came the material, which was cDNA or gDNA.

This receptor was obtained from a woman between 65 and 79 years old with acute or convalescent COVID-19. The sample comprised peripheral blood. V and J are TRBV3-1 (or the pseudogene TRBV3-2) and TRBJ1-1; 7 bases are shared with TRBD1. CDR3 sequence reads: CASSLRQGRYTEAFF. Written as DNA, the CDR3 is TGTGCCAGCAGCCTAAGACAGGGACGTTACACTGAAGCTTTCTTT.